The 26 T cell receptor beta chains reported below all come from one sample, sequenced in a study of response to subunit inactivated influenza vaccine. TCRdb passed the RT-PCR reads through MiXCR, listing each CDR3 protein once. The profile shows 250,000 to 350,000 distinct CDR3 sequences, 22% of them singletons. The sample consisted of PBMCs from blood, taken less than 22 months after vaccination. These receptors originate from a man aged 50 to 69 who received an inactivated influenza vaccine.

V gene TRBV9 combines with J gene TRBJ2-5, with D uncertain. The CDR3 is made up of 14 amino acids. V was clipped by 0 bases and J by 2 bases, with 8 bases between them. In germline, CDR1 is SGDLS, CDR2 YYNGEE. In DNA, the CDR3 is TGTGCCAGCAGCGTAGGAGGCGGACAAGAGACCCAGTACTTC. Residues: CASSVGGGQETQYF.

The table lists this clonotype with many counts. The V and J genes are TRBV7-8 and TRBJ1-2; D is ambiguous. Trimming took 0 bases from V and 5 from J, leaving 7 bases between them. Germline assignment: CDR1 SGHVS and CDR2 FQNEAQ. The CDR3 extends over 13 amino acids. The CDR3 is CASSLAFGYGYTF. The CDR3 DNA follows: TGTGCCAGCAGCTTAGCTTTCGGTTATGGCTACACCTTC. Combining the CDR3 with reference TRBV7-8 and TRBJ1-2 gives the whole variable domain GAGVSQSPRYKVAKRGQDVALRCDPISGHVSLFWYQQALGQGPEFLTYFQNEAQLDKSGLPSDRFFAERPEGSVSTLKIQRTQQEDSAVYLCASSLAFGYGYTFGSGTRLTVV.

This clonotype was counted a few times. The gene calls are TRBV7-9 and TRBJ1-2; D may be TRBD1 (6 bases). Germline loops: CDR1 SEHNR, CDR2 FQNEAQ (reference sequence). The germline V and J ends were trimmed by 5 bases and 8 bases, with 12 bases remaining between them. The CDR3 extends over 12 amino acids. CDR3 loop: CASSQGLVGYTF. CDR3 sequence (DNA): TGTGCCAGCAGCCAGGGGCTTGTCGGCTACACCTTC.

This clonotype has more than one count but fewer than ten. This chain uses TRBV6-5 with TRBJ2-1, with D unclear. Trimming shortened V by 0 bases and J by 2 bases, and 11 bases separated the two germline ends. Germline V gene sequence: CDR1 MNHEY, CDR2 SVGAGI. The CDR3 has 16 amino acids. The CDR3 DNA follows: TGTGCCAGCAGTTACTCTCCGGCCCCTACCTACAATGAGCAGTTCTTC. Translating it yields CASSYSPAPTYNEQFF.

The chain uses TRBV3-1 and TRBJ2-4, with a weak D call TRBD1 (5 bases). The V gene's germline CDR1 is LGHDT and CDR2 YNNKEL (reference sequence). The germline V and J ends were trimmed by 2 bases and 5 bases, with 10 bases remaining between them. The length of the CDR3 is 14 residues. DNA for the CDR3: TGTGCCAGCAGCCAAAGGTGGGGCCAAAACATTCAGTACTTC. This codes for CASSQRWGQNIQYF.

The V and J genes are TRBV29-1 and TRBJ1-1; no clear D gene. The CDR3 length is 11 residues. V was trimmed by 4 bases and J by 3 bases, leaving 6 bases between them. The germline V gene encodes CDR1 SQVTM and CDR2 ANQGSEA. CDR3 DNA: TGCAGCGTTGGAATGGACACTGAAGCTTTCTTT. This sequence encodes CSVGMDTEAFF.

This chain uses TRBV7-2 with TRBJ2-7; D is possibly TRBD2 (5 bases). Germline V gives CDR1 SGHTA, CDR2 FQGNSA. V shed 4 bases and J shed 12 bases, with 13 bases lying between them. The CDR3 runs to 11 residues. The CDR3: CASSSGSTVYF. CDR3 coding DNA: TGTGCCAGCAGCTCGGGATCAACAGTGTACTTC.

The sample holds many counts of this clonotype. V gene TRBV7-9 combines with J gene TRBJ1-2; 7 bases are shared with TRBD1. This CDR3 is 14 amino acids long. V shed 5 bases, J shed 7 bases, and the junction held 10 bases outside the gene matches. In germline, CDR1 is SEHNR, CDR2 FQNEAQ (reference sequence). The CDR3 region has the DNA TGTGCCAGCAGCCCGACAGGGTTTGACGCTGGCTACACCTTC. Protein product: CASSPTGFDAGYTF. Full variable domain (remainder filled in from reference TRBV7-9 and TRBJ1-2): DTGVSQNPRHKITKRGQNVTFRCDPISEHNRLYWYRQTLGQGPEFLTYFQNEAQLEKSRLLSDRFSAERPKGSFSTLEIQRTEQGDSAMYLCASSPTGFDAGYTFGSGTRLTVV.

This clonotype was detected only a few times. This chain joins TRBV14 and TRBJ2-3, with a possible D match to TRBD2 (6 bases). Germline-derived CDR1 and CDR2 are SGHDN and FVKESK. The CDR3 totals 14 residues. V lost 4 bases and J 2 bases, leaving 10 bases between the germline ends. This CDR3 reads CASSPRGDTDTQYF. CDR3 in DNA: TGTGCCAGCAGCCCCCGCGGGGACACAGATACGCAGTATTTT. The full variable domain, in which reference TRBV14 and TRBJ2-3 provide the parts outside the CDR3, is EAGVTQFPSHSVIEKGQTVTLRCDPISGHDNLYWYRRVMGKEIKFLLHFVKESKQDESGMPNNRFLAERTGGTYSTLKVQPAELEDSGVYFCASSPRGDTDTQYFGPGTRLTVL.

This clonotype was counted many times. The chain is built from TRBV4-1 and TRBJ1-2; 7 bases align to TRBD1. V shed 0 bases and J 2 bases; nucleotides not matched to a gene: 3. CDR1 and CDR2 from the germline V gene are MGHRA and YSYEKL. The CDR3 consists of 15 residues. CDR3 amino acids: CASSQERQGNYGYTF. In DNA form, the CDR3 reads TGCGCCAGCAGCCAAGAAAGACAGGGCAACTATGGCTACACCTTC.

This rearrangement joins TRBV3-1 to TRBJ1-2; D is undetermined. Trimming pared 0 bases from V and 4 bases from J, leaving 9 bases between. The CDR3 contains 14 residues. The germline gives CDR1 LGHDT, CDR2 YNNKEL (reference sequence). For the CDR3, the DNA is TGTGCCAGCAGCCAAGATCAAGGTGTCTATGGCTACACCTTC. It yields the protein CASSQDQGVYGYTF.

The chain combines TRBV6-4 with TRBJ1-3; D remains ambiguous. V was trimmed by 9 bases and J by 0 bases, leaving 6 bases between them. The CDR3 is 12 residues long. CDR1 and CDR2 from the germline V gene are MRHNA and SNTAGT. CDR3 DNA: TGTGCCAGGGCAGTCTCTGGAAACACCATATATTTT. It specifies CARAVSGNTIYF.

This chain joins TRBV19 and TRBJ2-7; unclear D gene. Trimming shortened V by 6 bases and J by 9 bases, and 18 bases separated the two germline ends. CDR3 length equals 13 residues. Germline V gene data show CDR1 as LNHDA and CDR2 as SQIVND (reference sequence). The CDR3 is CASSTVALDAQYF. In nucleotides, the CDR3 is TGTGCCAGTAGCACCGTCGCTCTCGATGCGCAGTACTTC.

This chain uses TRBV7-9 with TRBJ1-5, with D possibly TRBD1 on 6 matching bases. The CDR3 has 16 amino acids. Germline lookup yields CDR1 SEHNR and CDR2 FQNEAQ (reference sequence). The V and J ends lost 0 bases and 7 bases respectively, with 16 bases between them. The CDR3 is CASSLAGFEGGQPQHF. In nucleotides, the CDR3 is TGTGCCAGCAGCTTAGCTGGGTTTGAAGGGGGGCAGCCCCAGCATTTT. The complete variable domain, with remaining parts taken from reference TRBV7-9 and TRBJ1-5, reads DTGVSQNPRHKITKRGQNVTFRCDPISEHNRLYWYRQTLGQGPEFLTYFQNEAQLEKSRLLSDRFSAERPKGSFSTLEIQRTEQGDSAMYLCASSLAGFEGGQPQHFGDGTRLSIL.

The rearrangement uses TRBV28 and TRBJ1-2; no clear D gene. Trimming stripped 6 bases from V and 4 bases from J, with 6 bases between. This CDR3 region has 11 residues. Germline CDR1 MDHEN, CDR2 SYDVKM. Here the CDR3 DNA reads TGTGCCAGCAGCACTTCCTATGGCTACACCTTC. The encoded protein is CASSTSYGYTF.

This clonotype was recorded a few times. This chain connects TRBV7-2 to TRBJ1-2; tentatively, D is TRBD1 (5 bases). The CDR3 is 15 amino acids. V was clipped by 4 bases and J by 5 bases, with 17 bases between them. Germline CDR1 and CDR2: SGHTA and FQGNSA. For the CDR3, the DNA is TGTGCCAGCAGCTCGTGGAGGGGCGGTTCTTATGGCTACACCTTC. It is translated as CASSSWRGGSYGYTF. The full variable domain, rest sourced from reference TRBV7-2 and TRBJ1-2, is GAGVSQSPSNKVTEKGKDVELRCDPISGHTALYWYRQSLGQGLEFLIYFQGNSAPDKSGLPSDRFSAERTGGSVSTLTIQRTQQEDSAVYLCASSSWRGGSYGYTFGSGTRLTVV.

The genes are TRBV12-3 or TRBV12-4 and TRBJ1-2; 10 nucleotides align to TRBD1. The V segment lost 6 bases and the J segment 6 bases; nucleotides outside the gene matches: 4. The CDR3 is 13 amino acids. Written as DNA, the CDR3 is TGTGCCAGCAGCGCGACAGGGGGCGATGGCTACACCTTC. Translated: CASSATGGDGYTF.

This clonotype was observed at least ten times. The genes are TRBV6-1 and TRBJ1-2; 9 bases agree with TRBD1. Germline CDR1 and CDR2: MNHNS and SASEGT. The CDR3 is 14 residues long. V lost 6 bases, J lost 4 bases, and 6 bases stayed unmatched. This CDR3 reads CASSWTGVSYGYTF. In DNA form, the CDR3 reads TGTGCCAGCAGCTGGACAGGGGTTAGCTATGGCTACACCTTC.

The V call is TRBV4-3, the J call TRBJ1-1; TRBD1 agrees at 10 bases. The V gene end was trimmed by 5 bases and the J gene end by 3 bases; junction bases not matched to a gene: 3. CDR1 LGHNA and CDR2 YSLEER come from the germline V gene. The CDR3 spans 14 residues. CDR3 loop: CASSEGQGDTEAFF. CDR3 nucleotides: TGCGCCAGCAGCGAAGGACAGGGGGACACTGAAGCTTTCTTT.

This chain connects TRBV13 to TRBJ1-2; perhaps TRBD1 as D (5 bases). This CDR3 contains 14 residues. V was cut by 3 bases and J by 5 bases, with 13 bases left in between. In germline, CDR1 is PRHDT, CDR2 FYEKMQ (reference sequence). The CDR3 DNA follows: TGTGCCAGCAGCTTGGTAGGGGATGGGTATGGCTACACCTTC. It yields the protein CASSLVGDGYGYTF.

This clonotype was seen repeatedly, ten times or more. The rearrangement joins TRBV5-1 to TRBJ1-1; weak D call: TRBD1 (6 bases). CDR3 length equals 16 residues. Germline V gives CDR1 SGHRS, CDR2 YFSETQ. V shed 0 bases and J shed 4 bases, with 16 bases lying between them. CDR3 in amino acids: CASSLEQQGKGTEAFF. The CDR3 DNA reads TGCGCCAGCAGCTTGGAGCAACAGGGTAAGGGCACTGAAGCTTTCTTT.

This clonotype has ten or more counts. V gene TRBV7-9 combines with J gene TRBJ1-1; D remains unclear. Germline V gives CDR1 SEHNR, CDR2 FQNEAQ (reference sequence). V dropped 4 bases and J dropped 5 bases, with 17 bases sitting between them. This CDR3 has 15 residues. CDR3 DNA: TGTGCCAGCAGCTCGGCGAGGGTTTTGGGTACTGAAGCTTTCTTT. This codes for CASSSARVLGTEAFF. Complete variable domain (other parts from reference TRBV7-9 and TRBJ1-1): DTGVSQNPRHKITKRGQNVTFRCDPISEHNRLYWYRQTLGQGPEFLTYFQNEAQLEKSRLLSDRFSAERPKGSFSTLEIQRTEQGDSAMYLCASSSARVLGTEAFFGQGTRLTVV.

This clonotype has only a few counts. V and J are TRBV11-1 and TRBJ2-7, with 9 bases identical to TRBD1. V lost 5 bases and J lost 3; bases outside the gene matches: 14. CDR3 length: 17 residues. CDR1 is SGHAT, CDR2 FQDESV, per germline (reference sequence). This CDR3 reads CASSRTIGTGRLYEQYF. Here the CDR3 DNA reads TGTGCCAGCAGCCGGACGATAGGGACAGGGAGACTCTACGAGCAGTACTTC.

The sample holds many counts of this clonotype. This chain uses TRBV6-5 with TRBJ1-2; tentative D call: TRBD1 (5 bases). The CDR3 extends over 14 amino acids. V lost 3 bases to trimming and J lost 5 bases, with 13 bases between them. Germline V gene lookup returns CDR1 MNHEY and CDR2 SVGAGI. The DNA for the CDR3 is TGTGCCAGCAGTTATTCAGGGAAAGGTTATGGCTACACCTTC. The encoded protein is CASSYSGKGYGYTF.

This clonotype was picked up a small number of times. The rearrangement uses TRBV7-8 and TRBJ1-5; perhaps TRBD1 as D (5 bases). From germline, CDR1 is SGHVS and CDR2 FQNEAQ. The CDR3 contains 14 residues. Between the trimmed V and J ends, which lost 8 bases and 3 bases, there was a span of 14 bases. The CDR3 sequence: CASGGDGPNQPQHF. In DNA form, the CDR3 reads TGTGCCAGCGGAGGGGATGGTCCCAATCAGCCCCAGCATTTT.

This clonotype was seen more than once but under ten times. This rearrangement joins TRBV20-1 to TRBJ1-5; the D gene is possibly TRBD1 (5 bases). The CDR3 contains 13 residues. Trimming stripped 3 bases from V and 7 bases from J, with 13 bases between. Germline loops: CDR1 DFQATT, CDR2 SNEGSKA (reference sequence). The DNA of the CDR3 is TGCAGTGCTAGTGCAGGGTTAGACCAGCCCCAGCATTTT. It translates to CSASAGLDQPQHF.